This T cell receptor beta chain was identified during a study of blood T cell repertoires in COVID-19. Study at large: COVID-19 samples collected from the United States, Italy and Spain covered acute and convalescent phases. Sources were T cells, B-cell-depleted T cells, or PBMCs; the material itself was cDNA or gDNA.

Methods used by the authors: Reference gene primer amplification in the assay estimated nucleated cell counts. The data were produced by immunoSEQ multiplex PCR, yet TCRdb's version contains in-frame clones alone and is incomplete. V, J and clone size were drawn from that table, and D and trimming were deduced from the DNA. The sample holds roughly 200,000 clones, almost 85% seen once. Trimming took off 3 bases at V and 7 bases at J, with 15 bases between the two ends. Germline loops: CDR1 KGHDR, CDR2 SFDVKD. The CDR3 covers 14 residues. The V gene is TRBV24-1, the J gene TRBJ2-7; perhaps TRBD2 as D (5 bases). The source material was peripheral blood. The receptor was derived from a woman in her seventies with active or convalescent COVID-19. As DNA, the CDR3 is TGTGCCACCAGTGATGGTAGCGTCTCGGGGGAGCAGTACTTC. It specifies CATSDGSVSGEQYF.